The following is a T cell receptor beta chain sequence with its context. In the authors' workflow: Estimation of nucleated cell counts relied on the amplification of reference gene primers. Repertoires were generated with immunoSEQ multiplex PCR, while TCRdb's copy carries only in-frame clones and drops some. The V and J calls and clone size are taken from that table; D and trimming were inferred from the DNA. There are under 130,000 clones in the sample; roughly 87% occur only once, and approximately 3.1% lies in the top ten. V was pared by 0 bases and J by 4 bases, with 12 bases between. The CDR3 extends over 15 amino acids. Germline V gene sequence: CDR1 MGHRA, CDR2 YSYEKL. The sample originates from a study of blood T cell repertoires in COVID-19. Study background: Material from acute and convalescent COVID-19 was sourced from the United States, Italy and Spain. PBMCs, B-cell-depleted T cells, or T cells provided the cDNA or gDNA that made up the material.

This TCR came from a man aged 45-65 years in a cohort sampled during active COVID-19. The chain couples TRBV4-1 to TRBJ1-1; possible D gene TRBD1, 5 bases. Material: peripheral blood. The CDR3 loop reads CASSQDRAASTEAFF. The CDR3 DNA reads TGCGCCAGCAGCCAAGACAGGGCGGCGAGCACTGAAGCTTTCTTT.